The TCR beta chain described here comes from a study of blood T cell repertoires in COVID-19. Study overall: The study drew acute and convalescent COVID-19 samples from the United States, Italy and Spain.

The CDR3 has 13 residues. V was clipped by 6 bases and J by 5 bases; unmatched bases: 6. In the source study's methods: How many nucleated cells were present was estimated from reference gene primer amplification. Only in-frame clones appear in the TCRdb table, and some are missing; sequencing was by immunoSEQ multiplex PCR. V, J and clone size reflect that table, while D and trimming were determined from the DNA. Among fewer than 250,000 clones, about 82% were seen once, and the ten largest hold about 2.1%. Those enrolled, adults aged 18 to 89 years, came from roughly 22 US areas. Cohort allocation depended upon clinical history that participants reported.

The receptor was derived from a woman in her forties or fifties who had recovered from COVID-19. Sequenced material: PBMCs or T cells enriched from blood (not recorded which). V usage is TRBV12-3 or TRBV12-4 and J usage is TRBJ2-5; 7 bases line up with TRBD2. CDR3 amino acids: CASSGGGPETQYF. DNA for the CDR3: TGTGCCAGCAGCGGGGGAGGGCCGGAGACCCAGTACTTC.